In its sample, the clone carrying this T cell receptor (beta chain) was seen a few times. Its antigen remains unidentified. These data are taken from a study of T cell repertoires in cytomegalovirus infection. Study summary: Shared public TCR beta signatures pointed to both CMV infection and a matching HLA type.

From the reads, TCRdb called clonotypes with MiXCR, one entry per CDR3 protein. The sample has approximately 990,000 distinct CDR3 sequences; approximately 31% are singletons. The sequencing used cultured CD8+ T cells from PBMCs, collected from culture after CMV antigen stimulation. This receptor was identified in a human donor in good health (CMV status not recorded). Some clones in this sample may be carry-over from other donors' samples.

CDR3 nucleotide sequence: TGTGCCATCAGTGAGTCCCGTGACAGGGTGGATTACATTGAAGCTTTCTTT. Translated, it gives CAISESRDRVDYIEAFF. The J gene is TRBJ1-1, the V gene TRBV10-3; TRBD1 aligns across 7 bases. The germline V gene encodes CDR1 ENHRY and CDR2 SYGVKD. V was pared by 0 bases and J by 7 bases, with 14 bases of the junction left unmatched. The CDR3 is made up of 17 amino acids.